This T cell receptor beta chain was captured by sequencing in a study of patients and donors after allogeneic stem cell transplantation. Germline loops: CDR1 GTSNPN, CDR2 SVGIG (reference sequence). V shed 6 bases and J shed 2 bases, with 19 bases lying between them. The CDR3 has 15 residues. TCRdb fed the RT-PCR reads into MiXCR, producing one record per CDR3 protein. The sample lists 150,000 to 250,000 distinct CDR3 sequences; around two fifths were seen once. This receptor was obtained from a human donor who was either an allogeneic HSCT recipient or a stem cell or donor lymphocyte infusion donor (not recorded which). It is not recorded whose cells these are; they may come from a transplant donor. This chain links TRBV30 with TRBJ1-1, with D uncertain. The material sequenced was blood, either unsorted or a sorted T cell fraction (not recorded which). The CDR3 here is CACSKIGPANTEAFF. In DNA form, the CDR3 reads TGTGCCTGTAGTAAAATAGGACCGGCCAACACTGAAGCTTTCTTT.